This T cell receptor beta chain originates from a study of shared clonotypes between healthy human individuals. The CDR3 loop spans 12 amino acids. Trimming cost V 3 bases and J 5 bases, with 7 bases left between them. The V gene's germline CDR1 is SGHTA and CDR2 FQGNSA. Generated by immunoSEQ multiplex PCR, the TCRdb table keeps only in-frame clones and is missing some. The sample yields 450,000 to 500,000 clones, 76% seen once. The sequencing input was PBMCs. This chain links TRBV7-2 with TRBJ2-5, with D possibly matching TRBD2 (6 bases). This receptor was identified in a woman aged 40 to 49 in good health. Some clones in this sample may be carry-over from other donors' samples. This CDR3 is CASSFSGETQYF. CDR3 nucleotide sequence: TGTGCCAGCAGCTTCAGCGGGGAGACCCAGTACTTC.